Below, 4 T cell receptor beta chains from the same sample are listed, as sequenced in a study of technical replicates of blood from a handful of donors. Produced via immunoSEQ multiplex PCR; TCRdb's table is partial and in-frame only. The table lists about 75,000 clones, approximately 97% of them singletons, with under 0.3% in the top ten. Input material: T cells isolated from PBMCs. Every receptor here comes from a human donor in good health.

The chain employs TRBV6-6 and TRBJ2-3; TRBD2 matches at 11 bases. With 6 bases clipped from V and 6 bases from J, the junction kept 5 bases outside the gene matches. There are 14 residues in the CDR3. Germline CDR1 MNHNY, CDR2 SVGAGI (reference sequence). The CDR3 is CASSGTSGGDTQYF. As DNA, the CDR3 is TGTGCCAGCAGCGGGACTAGCGGTGGGGATACGCAGTATTTT.

The chain is built from TRBV11-1 and TRBJ2-7; 14 nucleotides agree with TRBD2. V shed 5 bases, J shed 2 bases, and the junction held 5 bases outside the gene matches. The CDR3 loop spans 16 amino acids. Germline loops: CDR1 SGHAT, CDR2 FQDESV (reference sequence). The DNA for the CDR3 is TGTGCCAGCAGCCCGCGACTAGCGGGAGGGACCTACGAGCAGTACTTC. Translation gives CASSPRLAGGTYEQYF.

This chain uses TRBV4-3 with TRBJ2-1; 12 bases are a match to TRBD2. The CDR3 length is 17 residues. Looked up from germline, CDR1 is LGHNA and CDR2 is YSLEER. Germline trimming cut 1 base from V and 4 bases from J; bases unmatched to any gene: 5. CDR3 DNA sequence: TGCGCCAGCAGCCAAGTCCGGACTAGCGGGATTTACAATGAGCAGTTCTTC. It codes for CASSQVRTSGIYNEQFF.

The chain links TRBV6-5 to TRBJ1-2, with a possible D match to TRBD1 (5 bases). V dropped 5 bases and J dropped 4 bases, with 14 bases sitting between them. Germline CDR1 MNHEY, CDR2 SVGAGI. The CDR3 is 14 residues long. CDR3 protein: CASSADMAFYGYTF. CDR3 sequence (DNA): TGTGCCAGCAGTGCGGACATGGCCTTCTATGGCTACACCTTC.